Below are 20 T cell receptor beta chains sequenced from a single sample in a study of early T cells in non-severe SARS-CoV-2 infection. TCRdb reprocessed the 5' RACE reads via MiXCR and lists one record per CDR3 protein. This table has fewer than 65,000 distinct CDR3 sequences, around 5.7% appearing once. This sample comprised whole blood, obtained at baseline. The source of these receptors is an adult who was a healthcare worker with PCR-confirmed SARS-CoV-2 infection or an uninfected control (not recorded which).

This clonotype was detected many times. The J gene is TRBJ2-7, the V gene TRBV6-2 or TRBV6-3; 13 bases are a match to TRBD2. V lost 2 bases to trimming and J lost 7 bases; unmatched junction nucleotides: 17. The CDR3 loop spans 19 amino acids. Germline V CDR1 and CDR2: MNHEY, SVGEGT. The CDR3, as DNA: TGTGCCAGCAGTTACCCCTACTGGACTAGCGGGAGTCCGGGAGGGGAGCAGTACTTC. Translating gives CASSYPYWTSGSPGGEQYF.

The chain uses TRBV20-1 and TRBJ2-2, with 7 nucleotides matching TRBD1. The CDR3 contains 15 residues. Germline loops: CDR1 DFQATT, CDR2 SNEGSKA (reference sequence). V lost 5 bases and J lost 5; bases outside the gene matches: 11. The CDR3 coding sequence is TGCAGTGCTCCTACAGGGGCCTCGTGGACCGGGGAGCTGTTTTTT. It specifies CSAPTGASWTGELFF.

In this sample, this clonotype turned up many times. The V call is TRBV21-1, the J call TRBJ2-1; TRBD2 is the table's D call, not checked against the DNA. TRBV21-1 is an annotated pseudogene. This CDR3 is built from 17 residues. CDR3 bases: TGTGCCAGCAGCAAAGGGGTCTCGGGAGGCTACTACAATGAGCAGTTCTTC. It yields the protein CASSKGVSGGYYNEQFF.

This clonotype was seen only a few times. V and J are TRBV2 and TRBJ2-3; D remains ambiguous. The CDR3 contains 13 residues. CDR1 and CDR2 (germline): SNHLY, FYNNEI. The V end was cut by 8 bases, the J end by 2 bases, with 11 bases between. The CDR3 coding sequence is TGTGCCAGCCCCCAGCCGGACACAGATACGCAGTATTTT. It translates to CASPQPDTDTQYF.

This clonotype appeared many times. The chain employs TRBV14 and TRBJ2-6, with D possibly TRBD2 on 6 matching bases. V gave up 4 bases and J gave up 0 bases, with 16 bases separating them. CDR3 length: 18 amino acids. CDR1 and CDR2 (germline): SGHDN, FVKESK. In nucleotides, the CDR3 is TGTGCCAGCAGCCCTCCACGGCGGGGTAACTCTGGGGCCAACGTCCTGACTTTC. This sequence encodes CASSPPRRGNSGANVLTF.

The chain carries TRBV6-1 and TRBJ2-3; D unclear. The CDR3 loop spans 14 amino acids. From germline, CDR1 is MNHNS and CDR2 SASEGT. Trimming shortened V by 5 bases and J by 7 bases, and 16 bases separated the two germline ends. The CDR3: CASSIDSAAHTQYF. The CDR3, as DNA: TGTGCCAGCAGTATCGACTCTGCGGCTCATACGCAGTATTTT.

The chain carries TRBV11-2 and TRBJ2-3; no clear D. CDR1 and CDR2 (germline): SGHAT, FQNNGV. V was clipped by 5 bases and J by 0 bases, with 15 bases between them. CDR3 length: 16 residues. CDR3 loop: CASSPRLTSSTDTQYF. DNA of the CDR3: TGTGCCAGCAGCCCGAGGCTTACTTCTAGCACAGATACGCAGTATTTT.

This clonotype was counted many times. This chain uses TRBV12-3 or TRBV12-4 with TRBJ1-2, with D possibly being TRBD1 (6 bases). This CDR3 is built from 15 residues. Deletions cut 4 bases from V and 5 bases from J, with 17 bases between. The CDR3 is CASSSWGGAWYGYTF. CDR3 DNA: TGTGCCAGCAGTTCATGGGGGGGCGCGTGGTATGGCTACACCTTC.

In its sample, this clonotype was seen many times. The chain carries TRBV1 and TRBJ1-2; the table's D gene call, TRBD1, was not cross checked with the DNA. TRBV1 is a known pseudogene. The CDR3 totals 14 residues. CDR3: CTSSLQGTLYGYTF. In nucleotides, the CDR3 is TGCACCAGCAGCCTACAGGGGACCCTATATGGCTACACCTTC.

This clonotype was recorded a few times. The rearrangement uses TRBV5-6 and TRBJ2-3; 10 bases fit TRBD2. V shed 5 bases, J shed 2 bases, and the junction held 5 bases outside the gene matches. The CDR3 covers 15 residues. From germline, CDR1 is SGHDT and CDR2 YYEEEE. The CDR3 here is CASRDGTSATDTQYF. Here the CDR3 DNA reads TGTGCCAGCAGGGATGGGACTAGCGCCACAGATACGCAGTATTTT. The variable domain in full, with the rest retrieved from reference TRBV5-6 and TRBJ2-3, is DAGVTQSPTHLIKTRGQQVTLRCSPKSGHDTVSWYQQALGQGPQFIFQYYEEEERQRGNFPDRFSGHQFPNYSSELNVNALLLGDSALYLCASRDGTSATDTQYFGPGTRLTVL.

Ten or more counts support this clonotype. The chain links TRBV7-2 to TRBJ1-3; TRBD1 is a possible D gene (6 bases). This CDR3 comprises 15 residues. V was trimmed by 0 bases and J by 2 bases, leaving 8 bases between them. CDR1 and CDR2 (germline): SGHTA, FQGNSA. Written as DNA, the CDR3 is TGTGCCAGCAGCTTAGCCCCAGGGGCTGGAAACACCATATATTTT. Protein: CASSLAPGAGNTIYF.

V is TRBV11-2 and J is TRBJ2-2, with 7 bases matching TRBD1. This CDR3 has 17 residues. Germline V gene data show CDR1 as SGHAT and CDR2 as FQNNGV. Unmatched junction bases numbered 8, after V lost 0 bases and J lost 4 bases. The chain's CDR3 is CASSLDPTGETTGELFF. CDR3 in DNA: TGTGCCAGCAGCTTAGATCCCACAGGGGAAACCACCGGGGAGCTGTTTTTT.

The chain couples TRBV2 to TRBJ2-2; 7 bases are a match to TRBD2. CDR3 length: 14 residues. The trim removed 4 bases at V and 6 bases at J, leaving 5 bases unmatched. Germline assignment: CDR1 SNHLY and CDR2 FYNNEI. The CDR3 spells CASSGTRSSGELFF. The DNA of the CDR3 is TGTGCCAGCAGTGGGACTAGGTCTTCCGGGGAGCTGTTTTTT. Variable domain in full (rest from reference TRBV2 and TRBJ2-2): EPEVTQTPSHQVTQMGQEVILRCVPISNHLYFYWYRQILGQKVEFLVSFYNNEISEKSEIFDDQFSVERPDGSNFTLKIRSTKLEDSAMYFCASSGTRSSGELFFGEGSRLTVL.

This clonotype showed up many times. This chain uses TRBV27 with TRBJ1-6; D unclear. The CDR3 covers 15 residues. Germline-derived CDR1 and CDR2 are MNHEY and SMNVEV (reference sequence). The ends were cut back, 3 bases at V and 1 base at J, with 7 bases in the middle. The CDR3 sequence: CASSLVWSYNSPLHF. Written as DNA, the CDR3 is TGTGCCAGCAGTTTGGTTTGGTCCTATAATTCACCCCTCCACTTT.

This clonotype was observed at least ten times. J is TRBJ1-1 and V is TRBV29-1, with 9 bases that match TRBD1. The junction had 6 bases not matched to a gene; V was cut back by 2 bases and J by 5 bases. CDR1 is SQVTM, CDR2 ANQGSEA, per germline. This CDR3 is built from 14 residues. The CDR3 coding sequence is TGCAGCGTTGAAATACAGGGGGCGAAGACTGAAGCTTTCTTT. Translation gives CSVEIQGAKTEAFF.

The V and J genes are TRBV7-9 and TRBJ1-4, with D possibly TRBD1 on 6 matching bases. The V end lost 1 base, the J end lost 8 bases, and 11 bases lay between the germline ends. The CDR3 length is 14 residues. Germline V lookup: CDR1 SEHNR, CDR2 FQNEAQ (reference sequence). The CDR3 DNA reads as TGTGCCAGCAGCTTAGGGACAGCGGGCGAAAAACTGTTTTTT. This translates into CASSLGTAGEKLFF.

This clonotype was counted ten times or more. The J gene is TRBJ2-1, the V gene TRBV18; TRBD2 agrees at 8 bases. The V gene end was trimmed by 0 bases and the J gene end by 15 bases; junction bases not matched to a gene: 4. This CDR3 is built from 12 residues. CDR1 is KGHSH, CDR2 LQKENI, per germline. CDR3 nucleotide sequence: TGTGCCAGCTCACCACCAGCGGGAGAGGGGTTCTTC. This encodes CASSPPAGEGFF.

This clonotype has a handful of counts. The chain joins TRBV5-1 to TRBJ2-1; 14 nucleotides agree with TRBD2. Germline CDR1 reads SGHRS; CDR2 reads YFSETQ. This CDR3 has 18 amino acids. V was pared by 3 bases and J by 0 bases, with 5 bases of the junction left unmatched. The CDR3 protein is CASSSGLAGGLSYNEQFF. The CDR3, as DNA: TGCGCCAGCAGCTCCGGACTAGCGGGAGGCCTCTCCTACAATGAGCAGTTCTTC.

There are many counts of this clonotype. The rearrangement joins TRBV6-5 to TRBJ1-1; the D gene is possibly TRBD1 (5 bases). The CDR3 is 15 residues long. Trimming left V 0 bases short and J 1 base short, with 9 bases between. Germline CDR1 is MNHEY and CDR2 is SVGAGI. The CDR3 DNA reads TGTGCCAGCAGTTACTCGCAGGGATCGAACACTGAAGCTTTCTTT. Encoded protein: CASSYSQGSNTEAFF.

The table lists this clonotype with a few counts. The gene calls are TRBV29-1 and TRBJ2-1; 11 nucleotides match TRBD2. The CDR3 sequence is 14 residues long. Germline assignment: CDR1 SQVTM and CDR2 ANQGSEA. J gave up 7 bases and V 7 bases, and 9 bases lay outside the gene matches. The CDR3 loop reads CSAATSGSGNEQFF. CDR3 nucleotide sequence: TGCAGCGCCGCAACTAGCGGGAGCGGGAATGAGCAGTTCTTC.